The clone carrying this T cell receptor (beta chain) came up a few times. Its antigen is unidentified. The treatment here: roughly 11-day PBMC culture with coronavirus spike peptide pools or control peptides (ViraFEST assay). This sample is part of a study of vaccination and CD4 T cells after COVID-19. Overall study: Convalescent donors totaled six males and four females, including two who were Hispanic.

Sequencing of the DNA from cultured CD4+ T cells was carried out with the Oncomine TCR Beta short-read assay. Using its own MiXCR run on the PCR reads, TCRdb lists one record per CDR3 protein. The sample yields about 15,000 distinct CDR3 sequences, 54% seen once. This CDR3 contains 17 residues. CDR1 is DFQATT and CDR2 is SNEGSKA in the germline V gene (reference sequence). The V and J ends lost 5 bases and 2 bases respectively, with 22 bases between them. The V and J genes are TRBV20-1 and TRBJ1-5, with TRBD1 as a possible D gene (6 bases). Material: CD4+ T cells from blood, cultured in vitro, obtained before SARS-CoV-2 vaccination. The source of this sequence is a human donor who had recovered from COVID-19. This chain's CDR3 is CSARPGQGIWGNQPQHF. In DNA form, the CDR3 reads TGCAGTGCTCGTCCGGGACAAGGCATCTGGGGCAATCAGCCCCAGCATTTT.